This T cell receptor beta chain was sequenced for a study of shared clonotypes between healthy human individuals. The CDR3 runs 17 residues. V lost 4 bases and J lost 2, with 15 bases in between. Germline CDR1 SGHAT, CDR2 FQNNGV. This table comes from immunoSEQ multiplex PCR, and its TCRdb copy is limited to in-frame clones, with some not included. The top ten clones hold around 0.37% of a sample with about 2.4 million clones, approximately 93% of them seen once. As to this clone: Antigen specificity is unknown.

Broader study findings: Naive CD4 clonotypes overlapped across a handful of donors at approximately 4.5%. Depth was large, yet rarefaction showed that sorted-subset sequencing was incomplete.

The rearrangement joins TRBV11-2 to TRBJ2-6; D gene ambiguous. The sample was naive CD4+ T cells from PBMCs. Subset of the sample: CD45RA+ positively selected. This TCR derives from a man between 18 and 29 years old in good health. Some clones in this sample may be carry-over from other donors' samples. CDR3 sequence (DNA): TGTGCCAGCAGCTGGACGTCGGATTACACTGGGGCCAACGTCCTGACTTTC. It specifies CASSWTSDYTGANVLTF.